This T cell receptor (beta chain) was recovered during a study of cytomegalovirus exposure and HLA in healthy donors. General study points: Accounts indicate the classifier identified cytomegalovirus status with strong specificity and sensitivity. TCR beta V- and J-gene trimming was later associated with a missense DCLRE1C variant.

PCR was performed using 60 Vbeta and 13 Jbeta primers. Sequenced by immunoSEQ multiplex PCR; TCRdb stores in-frame clones only, minus some. Of 150,000 or so clones listed, around two thirds are singletons. Regarding this clone: Its specificity is not known.

CDR1 and CDR2 (germline): LNHDA, SQIVND (reference sequence). The CDR3 spans 15 residues. With 3 bases removed from V and 3 bases from J, the gap between germline ends came to 14 bases. Material: PBMCs. The chain links TRBV19 to TRBJ1-2; D gene uncertain. The TCR comes from a woman aged 55-70 years in good health and CMV-seropositive. DNA of the CDR3: TGTGCCAGTAGTATTTCTTCGGGTAGAGACTATGGCTACACCTTC. Protein sequence: CASSISSGRDYGYTF.